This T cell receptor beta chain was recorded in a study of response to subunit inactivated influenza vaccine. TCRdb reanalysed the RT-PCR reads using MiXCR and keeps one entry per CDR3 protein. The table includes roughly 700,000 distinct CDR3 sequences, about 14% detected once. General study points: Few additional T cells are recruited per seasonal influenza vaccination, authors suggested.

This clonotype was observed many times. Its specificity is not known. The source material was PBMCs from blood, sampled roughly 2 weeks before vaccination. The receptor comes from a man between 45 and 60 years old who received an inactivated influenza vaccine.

DNA of the CDR3: TGTGCCAGCAGTACGCGGCGGACTAGCGGGACCGGGGAGCTGTTTTTT. Its protein product is CASSTRRTSGTGELFF. V and J are TRBV12-3 or TRBV12-4 and TRBJ2-2, with TRBD2 identical over 11 bases. V was pared by 5 bases and J by 5 bases, with 7 bases of the junction left unmatched. This CDR3 contains 16 residues.